This T cell receptor (beta chain) was sequenced for a study of graft-versus-host responses after intestinal transplantation. Study observations and caveats: Early declines in HvG clones that occurred post-transplant were associated with peak circulating GvH clone levels.

The plating included about 200,000 irradiated, violet-dye-labeled stimulator cells together with about 200,000 CFSE-labeled responder cells. The repertoire was sequenced with immunoSEQ multiplex PCR; TCRdb's copy has only in-frame clones and lacks some. The profile shows 20,000 to 25,000 clones, over 35% of them singletons. The table lists this clone with a few counts. CDR1 and CDR2 (germline): GTSNPN, SVGIG (reference sequence). The CDR3 runs 13 residues. The source is a human patient who was an organ donor for intestinal transplantation. The specimen was alloreactive CD8+ T cells from a mixed lymphocyte reaction culture, collected before transplantation. Subset here: CFSE-low proliferating T cells sorted from approximately 6-day pre-transplant mixed lymphocyte reaction (GvH or HvG direction). The rearrangement links TRBV30 to TRBJ2-7; 7 nucleotides align to TRBD1. DNA for the CDR3: TGTGCTCCCGATACAGGGGCCTGCTACGAGCAGTACTTC. Translation: CAPDTGACYEQYF. The whole variable domain, filled in from reference TRBV30 and TRBJ2-7, reads SQTIHQWPATLVQPVGSPLSLECTVEGTSNPNLYWYRQAAGRGLQLLFYSVGIGQISSEVPQNLSASRPQDRQFILSSKKLLLSDSGFYLCAPDTGACYEQYFGPGTRLTVT.